This T cell receptor beta chain emerged from a study of blood T cells in healthy people across ages (dated by TCRdb to 2014 to 2015). A note on the overall study: In model experiments, template switching captured roughly one uniquely barcoded TCR beta cDNA molecule for every two T cells. Using deep sequencing normalized with unique cDNA molecular identifiers, the study measured how TCR beta repertoire diversity changes with age. The donors were split into four age groups: young (average about 16 years), middle-aged (about 40), aged (over 55) and long-lived (more than 80). Donors of different ages were randomly distributed across sequencing lanes to avoid experimental bias. The study analyzed two additional independent replicas of 1 million unique cDNA reads from the same blood draw for two donors, one aged 18 to 29 and one aged 80 or older. What the work shows at the level of the full study, not this receptor alone: There was a strong correlation between observed TCR beta diversity and the percentage of naive T cells measured by flow cytometry. Because profiling used bulk unsorted PBMCs, naive and antigen-experienced compartments could not be compared conclusively. Estimates of total diversity based on one million sequenced T cells were regarded as lower bounds and as underestimates. As age increased, observed TCR beta diversity per million T cells dropped in a roughly linear way, and a significant reduction was already evident by age 40. Because the CMV infection status of the donors was unknown, age-related changes in expanded clonotypes may potentially have been confounded. The long-lived group showed more naive CD4+ T cells, fewer expanded clones and increased TCR diversity than the aged group, suggesting age selection.

As for this clonotype: The target of this receptor is not known. No base quality information exists; no much larger clone differs at one position.

Taken from the germline V gene, the CDR1 and CDR2 loops are SGHRS and YFSETQ. Inclusive of the bounding cysteine and phenylalanine, the CDR3 is 13 residues long. The read is trimmed to its CDR3 DNA, 39 bases read in frame from base 1. V is pared back by 0 bases and J by 6 bases, with 7 bases lying between the germline termini. The protocol used for the library was 5' RACE. Sequencer: Illumina HiSeq 2500. The second PCR ran for roughly 7 to 12 cycles and used a J-beta primer mix along with a sample-barcoded 5' primer. A unique molecular identifier was introduced onto each TCR beta cDNA molecule by a template-switch 5' adaptor carrying 12 random nucleotides. Each sample yielded at least 3 million CDR3-containing paired-end reads. First-strand cDNA was synthesized from all RNA with the Mint cDNA synthesis kit, primed by a TRBC-specific oligonucleotide. All cDNA was treated with uracil-DNA glycosylase and then went through a first 18-cycle PCR with the universal primers M1SS and BC2_uni_R. In the authors' own workflow: Normalization of each sample was performed by random selection of 1 million high-quality reads, each carrying a distinct molecular identifier. Instead of being binned into consensus sequences, reads with shared molecular identifiers were discarded. MiTCR, run with a Q25 quality threshold and the strictest error-elimination algorithm, handled CDR3 identification, clonotype clustering and error correction. A nonparametric unseen species model using Euler transformation provided a lower-bound estimate of total TCR beta diversity. TCRdb's own reprocessing of the public reads used fastp at Q25 and MiXCR and kept productive beta chains. Each CDR3 protein appears once, grouped with its most common genes and DNA. Clone size and V and J calls follow TCRdb, not the original study. For this sample the table gives some 1.5 million distinct CDR3 sequences, of which roughly 28% were detected only once. 6.5% to 8.5% of the sample comes from the top ten.

Donors were a few dozen systemically healthy Caucasian individuals from Russia aged roughly 6 to 90 years. Each donor gave 9.5 to 10 milliliters of peripheral blood, drawn into EDTA-treated Vacutainer tubes. Ficoll-Paque density-gradient centrifugation was used to isolate PBMCs, with at least 7 million obtained per sample. Trizol reagent was used to extract total RNA from the PBMCs, yielding at least 6 micrograms per sample. The percentages of naive CD45RAhigh/CD27high T cells were determined by flow cytometry on a PBMC aliquot from every donor. This chain joins TRBV5-1 to TRBJ2-1; the D segment cannot be called with confidence. The sequence came from a woman in her twenties or thirties in good health. The sequenced sample was blood. The DNA sequence follows: TGCGCCAGCAGCTTGGAGGCAGCCAATGAGCAGTTCTTC. Its protein is CASSLEAANEQFF.